This is a list of T cell receptor beta chains from one sample in a study of siplizumab effects on memory and regulatory T cells. TCRdb's copy holds only in-frame clones and misses some; the assay was immunoSEQ multiplex PCR. The data hold some 100,000 clones, with 91% observed a single time. Material for sequencing was CD4+ T cells sorted from blood. The receptor set was obtained from a human donor in good health. Some clones in this sample may be carry-over from other donors' samples. The CDR3 runs from the conserved cysteine through the conserved F or W. D genes are given only for firm matches. Not all rows give a size; the values are once, few, many and, for expanded clones, a class.

d_gene,abundance,j_gene,v_gene,CDR3nt,CDR3aa
-,-,TRBJ1-4,TRBV6-6,TGTGCCAGCAGTTACGGGTCGCTTAATGAAAAACTGTTTTTT,CASSYGSLNEKLFF
-,-,TRBJ1-4,TRBV15,TGTGCCACCAGCAGACCTCGGGCAGTTAATGAAAAACTGTTTTTT,CATSRPRAVNEKLFF
-,-,TRBJ2-2,TRBV30,TGTGCCTGGAGTGCGAACACCGGGGAGCTGTTTTTT,CAWSANTGELFF
TRBD2,-,TRBJ2-2,TRBV18,TGTGCCAGCTCACCAGGGAGCGGGACCGGCGGCGGGGAGCTGTTTTTT,CASSPGSGTGGGELFF
TRBD2,-,TRBJ2-2,TRBV6-6,TGTGCCAGCAGAATCAGCGGGAGGCCACGTACCGGGGAGCTGTTTTTT,CASRISGRPRTGELFF
TRBD2,few,TRBJ2-5,TRBV5-1,TGCGCCAGCAGCCCGGGACTAGCCCTCCAAGAGACCCAGTACTTC,CASSPGLALQETQYF
-,-,TRBJ2-7,TRBV28,TGTGCCAGCAGTTACGGGTCCTACGAGCAGTACTTC,CASSYGSYEQYF
-,-,TRBJ2-7,TRBV10-3,TGTGCCATCAAACCGACGGGGAGCTCCTACGAGCAGTACTTC,CAIKPTGSSYEQYF
-,-,TRBJ2-7,TRBV4-1,TGCGCCAGCAGCCACCCAATCAGGGGCCCTAGCTCCTACGAGCAGTACTTC,CASSHPIRGPSSYEQYF
-,few,TRBJ1-1,TRBV5-8,TGTGCCAGCAGCTTGGTTGGACACAGCTCGAACACTGAAGCTTTCTTT,CASSLVGHSSNTEAFF
-,-,TRBJ2-5,TRBV10-3,TGTGCCATCAGTGAAAGGATGGGGACTGGCGGCGAGACCCAGTACTTC,CAISERMGTGGETQYF
-,-,TRBJ2-2,TRBV10-1,TGCGCCAGCAGCGAAGGCACCGGGGAGCTGTTTTTT,CASSEGTGELFF
-,once,TRBJ1-3,TRBV2,TGTGCCAGCAATCAGGGAGGACCTGGAAACACCATATATTTT,CASNQGGPGNTIYF
-,-,TRBJ2-5,TRBV7-9,TGTGCCAGCAGCTTAGCGGCCGTGGTCAACCCGGGAAAGACCCAGTACTTC,CASSLAAVVNPGKTQYF
-,once,TRBJ1-2,TRBV11-2,TGTGCCAGCAGCCGGAGTGGACGGGCTTACTATGGCTACACCTTC,CASSRSGRAYYGYTF
-,-,TRBJ2-1,TRBV5-8,TGTGCCAGCAGCTTGGGGGCCGGGACCCTCGGGGATGAGCAGTTCTTC,CASSLGAGTLGDEQFF
TRBD1,-,TRBJ2-1,TRBV7-9,TGTGCCAGCAGCAATCAGGGGGCCAACAATGAGCAGTTCTTC,CASSNQGANNEQFF
TRBD1,few,TRBJ2-3,TRBV5-1,TGCGCCAGCAGATCGGACAGGGATTCCACAGATACGCAGTATTTT,CASRSDRDSTDTQYF
-,-,TRBJ2-7,TRBV7-2,TGTGCCAGCAGCCAAGGGGTGGGCATCCCCCCCTACGAGCAGTACTTC,CASSQGVGIPPYEQYF
TRBD2,-,TRBJ2-2,TRBV14,TGTGCCAGCAGACTAGCGGGAAACACCGGGGAGCTGTTTTTT,CASRLAGNTGELFF